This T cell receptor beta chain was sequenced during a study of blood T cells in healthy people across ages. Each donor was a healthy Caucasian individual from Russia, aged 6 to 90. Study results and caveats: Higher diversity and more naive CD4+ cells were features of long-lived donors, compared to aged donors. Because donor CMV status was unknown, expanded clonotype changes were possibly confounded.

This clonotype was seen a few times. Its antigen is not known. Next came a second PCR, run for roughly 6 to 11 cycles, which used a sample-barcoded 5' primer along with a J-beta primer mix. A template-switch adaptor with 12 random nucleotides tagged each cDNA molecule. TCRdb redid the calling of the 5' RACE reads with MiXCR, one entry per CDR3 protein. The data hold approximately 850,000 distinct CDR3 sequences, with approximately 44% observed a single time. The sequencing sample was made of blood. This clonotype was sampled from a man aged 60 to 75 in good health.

The DNA for the CDR3 is TGCAGTGCTAGACCATCAGGGGGCGCCGCTTTCTTT. This codes for CSARPSGGAAFF. The rearrangement joins TRBV20-1 to TRBJ1-1; 8 bases are a match to TRBD1. The CDR3 extends over 12 amino acids. The germline V gene has CDR1 DFQATT and CDR2 SNEGSKA (reference sequence). Trimming cost V 2 bases and J 11 bases; bases outside gene matches: 7.